Presented here are 26 T cell receptor beta chains from one specimen sequenced in a study of blood T cell repertoires in COVID-19. The data were produced by immunoSEQ multiplex PCR, yet TCRdb's version contains in-frame clones alone and is incomplete. The sample gives some 250,000 clones, approximately 90% of which show up once; around 7.2% is in the top ten. The source material was peripheral blood. These receptors all come from a man between 60 and 75 years old who had recovered from COVID-19.

The J gene is TRBJ1-1, the V gene TRBV18; maybe TRBD1 (6 bases). The CDR3 loop spans 14 amino acids. Trimming stripped 6 bases from V and 1 base from J, with 12 bases between. Germline V CDR1 and CDR2: KGHSH, LQKENI. DNA of the CDR3: TGTGCCAGCTCCCTTTTGGACAGGAACACTGAAGCTTTCTTT. Protein: CASSLLDRNTEAFF.

The chain combines TRBV20-1 with TRBJ2-1; 15 positions match TRBD2. This CDR3 is 16 amino acids long. J lost 9 bases, V lost 6 bases, and 12 bases had no gene match. Germline assignment: CDR1 DFQATT and CDR2 SNEGSKA (reference sequence). The DNA for the CDR3 is TGCAGTGCAAGTGAAGGACTAGCGGGGGGGCAGAGTGAGCAGTTCTTC. The encoded protein is CSASEGLAGGQSEQFF.

The chain has TRBV3-1 (or the pseudogene TRBV3-2) and TRBJ2-2; no clear D. V was shortened by 1 base and J by 5 bases, with 5 bases between the two germline ends. The germline CDR1 and CDR2 sequences are LGHDT and YNNKEL (reference sequence). This CDR3 is 13 amino acids long. For the CDR3, the DNA is TGTGCCAGCAGCCAAGGGCAGACCGGGGAGCTGTTTTTT. Residues: CASSQGQTGELFF.

The chain combines TRBV19 with TRBJ1-5; 7 nucleotides agree with TRBD1. This CDR3 has 17 residues. Trimming cost V 7 bases and J 3 bases; bases outside gene matches: 15. The germline V gene encodes CDR1 LNHDA and CDR2 SQIVND (reference sequence). CDR3 DNA sequence: TGTGCCAGTAAAGACAGGGAATGGAAGGGGATCAATCAGCCCCAGCATTTT. Encoded protein: CASKDREWKGINQPQHF.

This chain uses TRBV13 with TRBJ1-1; D remains ambiguous. Germline V lookup: CDR1 PRHDT, CDR2 FYEKMQ (reference sequence). V dropped 6 bases and J dropped 8 bases, with 16 bases sitting between them. The CDR3 consists of 13 residues. Written as DNA, the CDR3 is TGTGCCAGCAGGAAAGACCCCCTAGACGAAGCTTTCTTT. This sequence encodes CASRKDPLDEAFF.

The chain recombines TRBV29-1 with TRBJ2-7; 14 bases match TRBD2. Trimming took 5 bases from V and 3 from J; bases not matched to a gene: 3. This CDR3 comprises 14 residues. Per the germline V gene, CDR1 is SQVTM and CDR2 is ANQGSEA. CDR3 DNA sequence: TGCAGCGTTTCCGGGACTAGCGGGGGCTACGAGCAGTACTTC. Translating gives CSVSGTSGGYEQYF.

This chain connects TRBV18 to TRBJ2-3; the match to TRBD1 covers 9 bases. Trimming at V came to 6 bases and at J to 1 base, leaving 2 bases not matched to a gene. In germline, CDR1 is KGHSH, CDR2 LQKENI. The CDR3 sequence is 14 residues long. The CDR3 DNA is TGTGCCAGCTCGACAGGGGGTGGCACAGATACGCAGTATTTT. Amino acids: CASSTGGGTDTQYF.

CDR3 bases: TGCGCCAGCAGCCCGGAAGGGACTCAGATAGGTGAAGCTTTCTTT. Residues: CASSPEGTQIGEAFF. The chain links TRBV5-1 to TRBJ1-1; tentatively, D is TRBD1 (5 bases). V lost 4 bases and J 7 bases, leaving 20 bases between the germline ends. CDR3 length equals 15 residues. Germline V gene data show CDR1 as SGHRS and CDR2 as YFSETQ.

The V call is TRBV11-3, the J call TRBJ2-5; tentatively, D is TRBD1 (6 bases). Germline assignment: CDR1 SGHNT and CDR2 YENEEA. Trimming removed 5 bases at V and 5 bases at J, with 18 bases between. The CDR3 is 15 amino acids. The CDR3 DNA follows: TGTGCCAGCAGCGCAGGGGACACCGGTTTGGAGACCCAGTACTTC. It encodes CASSAGDTGLETQYF.

The gene calls are TRBV6-5 and TRBJ1-3, with D possibly being TRBD1 (6 bases). The CDR3 sequence is 15 residues long. Germline CDR1 is MNHEY and CDR2 is SVGAGI. With 7 bases removed from V and 0 bases from J, the gap between germline ends came to 13 bases. In DNA form, the CDR3 reads TGTGCCAGCAATAGACAGGTCGACTCTGGAAACACCATATATTTT. It specifies CASNRQVDSGNTIYF.

The gene calls are TRBV6-1 and TRBJ2-7; D perhaps matches TRBD2 (5 bases). V was cut by 1 base and J by 2 bases, with 6 bases left in between. This CDR3 has 13 residues. Germline V lookup: CDR1 MNHNS, CDR2 SASEGT. CDR3 nucleotides: TGTGCCAGCAGTGAAGGGAGGACCTACGAGCAGTACTTC. Amino acid sequence: CASSEGRTYEQYF.

The rearrangement links TRBV5-5 to TRBJ2-7; TRBD2 might be the D (5 bases). The CDR3 sequence is 16 residues long. The V gene lost 4 bases and the J gene lost 2 bases, with 19 bases spanning the gap. The germline CDR1 and CDR2 sequences are SGHKS and YYEKEE (reference sequence). The chain's CDR3 is CASSIGPPTTPYEQYF. CDR3 coding DNA: TGTGCCAGCAGCATCGGACCGCCGACTACCCCCTACGAGCAGTACTTC.

The gene calls are TRBV15 and TRBJ2-2; D is possibly TRBD2 (5 bases). The CDR3 runs 16 residues. Between the trimmed V and J ends, which lost 0 bases and 1 base, there was a span of 9 bases. Germline lookup yields CDR1 LNHNV and CDR2 YYDKDF (reference sequence). The CDR3 DNA reads as TGTGCCACCAGCAGAGATCTGGCGGGGAACACCGGGGAGCTGTTTTTT. Amino acid sequence: CATSRDLAGNTGELFF.

On this clone: Other DNA sequences in the sample encode the same CDR3. The chain joins TRBV5-6 to TRBJ2-2, with TRBD1 identical over 8 bases. The V gene's germline CDR1 is SGHDT and CDR2 YYEEEE. J was trimmed by 3 bases and V by 4 bases; bases with no gene match: 5. The CDR3 is 15 amino acids. CDR3 bases: TGTGCCAGCAGCCCGGACAGGGTTGACACCGGGGAGCTGTTTTTT. This encodes CASSPDRVDTGELFF.

The rearrangement links TRBV18 to TRBJ2-7; 8 positions agree with TRBD1. The ends lost 2 bases at V and 2 bases at J; junction bases unmatched: 5. CDR1 KGHSH and CDR2 LQKENI come from the germline V gene. The CDR3 has 15 residues. The CDR3 loop reads CASSPGQGATYEQYF. The CDR3 DNA follows: TGTGCCAGCTCACCAGGGCAGGGGGCTACCTACGAGCAGTACTTC.

CDR3 loop: CASSEATVGTGELFF. The CDR3 coding sequence is TGTGCCAGCAGTGAAGCTACAGTGGGCACCGGGGAGCTGTTTTTT. The chain recombines TRBV2 with TRBJ2-2; no definite D call. This CDR3 region has 15 residues. Between the trimmed V and J ends, which lost 0 bases and 4 bases, there was a span of 9 bases. The germline V gene encodes CDR1 SNHLY and CDR2 FYNNEI.

The V call is TRBV5-8, the J call TRBJ2-7; a weak D match, TRBD2 (6 bases). CDR1 is SGHTS and CDR2 is YDEGEE in the germline V gene. CDR3 length: 13 amino acids. Trimming removed 4 bases from V and 2 bases from J, with 10 bases in between. The CDR3 DNA is TGTGCCAGCAGCCCGGAGGGGACCTACGAGCAGTACGTC. This sequence encodes CASSPEGTYEQYV.

The chain links TRBV24-1 to TRBJ2-5; 9 nucleotides match TRBD1. Trimming took 4 bases from V and 5 from J; bases not matched to a gene: 7. Germline V gives CDR1 KGHDR, CDR2 SFDVKD. The CDR3 covers 15 residues. The DNA for the CDR3 is TGTGCCACCAGTGACTTGGGACAGGGAGGCGAGACCCAGTACTTC. The encoded protein is CATSDLGQGGETQYF.

V gene TRBV5-1 combines with J gene TRBJ2-5; D is perhaps TRBD2 (5 bases). V was trimmed by 4 bases and J by 2 bases, leaving 18 bases between them. CDR1 SGHRS and CDR2 YFSETQ come from the germline V gene. The CDR3 extends over 16 amino acids. CDR3 amino acids: CASSTGMNTRQETQYF. CDR3 coding DNA: TGCGCCAGCAGCACCGGGATGAATACGCGGCAAGAGACCCAGTACTTC.

This clone was seen more than once but under ten times. The chain combines TRBV5-1 with TRBJ1-1, with D tentatively TRBD1 (5 bases). V was pared by 5 bases and J by 4 bases, with 12 bases between. This CDR3 comprises 13 residues. Germline values: CDR1 SGHRS, CDR2 YFSETQ. Here the CDR3 reads CASRSDSSTEAFF. The CDR3 bases are TGCGCCAGCAGATCCGACAGTTCCACTGAAGCTTTCTTT.

On this clone: In the same sample, other DNA sequences code for this CDR3. The rearrangement links TRBV18 to TRBJ2-2, with 7 bases identical to TRBD2. V lost 0 bases and J lost 5; bases outside the gene matches: 6. The CDR3 consists of 16 residues. The V gene's germline CDR1 is KGHSH and CDR2 LQKENI. The CDR3 here is CASSPPRTSTTGELFF. CDR3 sequence (DNA): TGTGCCAGCTCACCACCTCGGACTAGTACTACCGGGGAGCTGTTTTTT.

The V call is TRBV2, the J call TRBJ1-2; possible D gene TRBD1, 6 bases. V was clipped by 5 bases and J by 8 bases, with 15 bases between them. Germline loops: CDR1 SNHLY, CDR2 FYNNEI. The CDR3 is 13 amino acids. As DNA, the CDR3 is TGTGCCAGCAGTAAGCTGAACAGGGACGGCTACACCTTC. Encoded protein: CASSKLNRDGYTF.

This clone came up a few times. The CDR3 protein is CASSRDRWFEAFF. The CDR3 region has the DNA TGTGCCAGTAGTCGGGACAGATGGTTTGAAGCTTTCTTT. V gene TRBV19 combines with J gene TRBJ1-1, with 7 positions matching TRBD1. The CDR3 sequence is 13 residues long. V was clipped by 5 bases and J by 7 bases; unmatched bases: 7. From germline, CDR1 is LNHDA and CDR2 SQIVND (reference sequence).

The chain has TRBV7-8 and TRBJ2-3, with 7 bases matching TRBD2. The CDR3 sequence is 14 residues long. V was clipped by 4 bases and J by 2 bases; unmatched bases: 3. Germline V CDR1 and CDR2: SGHVS, FQNEAQ. The DNA of the CDR3 is TGTGCCAGCAGCTCGGGACTATCCACAGATACGCAGTATTTT. Translation: CASSSGLSTDTQYF.

J is TRBJ2-2 and V is TRBV2; D not resolved. CDR1 SNHLY and CDR2 FYNNEI come from the germline V gene. V lost 4 bases to trimming and J lost 6 bases, with 9 bases between them. The CDR3 length is 13 residues. The CDR3 loop reads CASSALPAGELFF. CDR3 nucleotide sequence: TGTGCCAGCAGTGCTCTCCCAGCCGGGGAGCTGTTTTTT.

V and J are TRBV14 and TRBJ2-2, with 14 bases identical to TRBD2. The V gene's germline CDR1 is SGHDN and CDR2 FVKESK. The CDR3 covers 18 residues. The V gene end was trimmed by 3 bases and the J gene end by 5 bases; junction bases not matched to a gene: 8. The CDR3 DNA is TGTGCCAGCAGCCACCCGACTAGCGGGGGGGCACAGACCGGGGAGCTGTTTTTT. It specifies CASSHPTSGGAQTGELFF.